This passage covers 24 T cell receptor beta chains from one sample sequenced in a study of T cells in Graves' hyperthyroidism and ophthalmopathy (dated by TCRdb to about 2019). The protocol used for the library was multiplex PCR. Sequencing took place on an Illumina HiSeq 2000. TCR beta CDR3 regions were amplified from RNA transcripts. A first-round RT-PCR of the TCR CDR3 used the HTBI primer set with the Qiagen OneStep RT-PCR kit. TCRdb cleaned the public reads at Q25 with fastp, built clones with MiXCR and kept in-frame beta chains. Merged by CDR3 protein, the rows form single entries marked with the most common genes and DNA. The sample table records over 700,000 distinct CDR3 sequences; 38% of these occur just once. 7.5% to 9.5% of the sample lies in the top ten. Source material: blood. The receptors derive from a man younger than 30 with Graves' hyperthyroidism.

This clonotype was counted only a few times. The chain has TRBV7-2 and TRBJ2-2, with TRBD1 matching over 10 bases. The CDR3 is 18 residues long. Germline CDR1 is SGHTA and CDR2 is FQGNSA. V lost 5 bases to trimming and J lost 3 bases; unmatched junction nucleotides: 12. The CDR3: CASSAGKDRGLYTGELFF. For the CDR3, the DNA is TGTGCCAGCAGCGCCGGGAAGGACAGGGGGTTGTACACCGGGGAGCTGTTTTTT.

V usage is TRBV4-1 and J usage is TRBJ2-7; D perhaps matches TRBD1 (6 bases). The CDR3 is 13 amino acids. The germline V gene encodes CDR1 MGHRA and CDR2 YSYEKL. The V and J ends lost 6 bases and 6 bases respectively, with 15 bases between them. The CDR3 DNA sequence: TGCGCCAGCAGTCCAAGACAGGCCGGCGAGCAGTACTTC. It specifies CASSPRQAGEQYF.

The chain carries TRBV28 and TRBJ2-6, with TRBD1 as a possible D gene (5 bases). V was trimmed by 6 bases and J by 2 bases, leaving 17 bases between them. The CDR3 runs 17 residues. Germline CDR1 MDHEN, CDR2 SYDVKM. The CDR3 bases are TGTGCCAGCAGCCTTTATCAGGGTGTCCCTGGGGCCAACGTCCTGACTTTC. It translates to CASSLYQGVPGANVLTF.

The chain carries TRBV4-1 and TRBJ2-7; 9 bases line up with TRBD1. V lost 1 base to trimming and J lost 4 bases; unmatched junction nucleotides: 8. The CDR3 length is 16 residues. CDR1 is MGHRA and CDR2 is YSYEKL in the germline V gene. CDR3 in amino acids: CASSQVTGTGQYEQYF. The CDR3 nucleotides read TGCGCCAGCAGCCAAGTAACCGGGACAGGGCAATACGAGCAGTACTTC.

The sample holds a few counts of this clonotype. CDR3 loop: CASSLAEGTGELFF. DNA of the CDR3: TGTGCCAGCAGCTTAGCTGAGGGCACCGGGGAGCTGTTTTTT. The chain joins TRBV7-6 to TRBJ2-2; D possibly corresponds to TRBD2 (5 bases). V was trimmed by 0 bases and J by 4 bases, leaving 6 bases between them. In germline, CDR1 is SGHVS, CDR2 FNYEAQ. The CDR3 totals 14 residues.

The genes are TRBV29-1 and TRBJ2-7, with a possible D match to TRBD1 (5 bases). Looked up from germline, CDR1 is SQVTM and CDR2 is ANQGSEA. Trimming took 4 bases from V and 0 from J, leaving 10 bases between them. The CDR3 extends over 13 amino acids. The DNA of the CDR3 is TGCAGCGTTGCCCCAGGGAACTCCTACGAGCAGTACTTC. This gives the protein CSVAPGNSYEQYF.

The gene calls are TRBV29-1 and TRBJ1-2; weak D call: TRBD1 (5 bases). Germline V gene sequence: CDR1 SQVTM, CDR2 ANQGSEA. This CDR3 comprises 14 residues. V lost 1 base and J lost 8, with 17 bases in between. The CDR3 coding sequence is TGCAGCGTTGAAGTTGGTCAGGGAGGTTTGGGCTACACCTTC. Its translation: CSVEVGQGGLGYTF.

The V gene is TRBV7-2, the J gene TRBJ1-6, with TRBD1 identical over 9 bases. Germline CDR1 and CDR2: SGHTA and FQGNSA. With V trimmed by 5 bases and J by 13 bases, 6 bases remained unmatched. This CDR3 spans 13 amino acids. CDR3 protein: CASSPGQGRPLHF. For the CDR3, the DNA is TGTGCCAGCAGCCCAGGACAGGGGCGTCCCCTCCACTTT.

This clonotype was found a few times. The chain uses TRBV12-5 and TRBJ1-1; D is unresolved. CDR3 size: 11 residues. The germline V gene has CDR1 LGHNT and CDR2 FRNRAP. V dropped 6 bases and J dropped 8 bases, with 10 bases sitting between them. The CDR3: CASGLPLEAFF. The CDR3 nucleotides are TGTGCTAGTGGACTCCCTCTAGAAGCTTTCTTT.

CDR3 protein: CATGDRGITGELFF. CDR3 DNA: TGTGCCACCGGGGACAGGGGTATAACCGGGGAGCTGTTTTTT. The rearrangement joins TRBV15 to TRBJ2-2, with 10 bases that match TRBD1. Germline V gene sequence: CDR1 LNHNV, CDR2 YYDKDF (reference sequence). The CDR3 is 14 residues long. Unmatched junction bases numbered 5, after V lost 8 bases and J lost 5 bases. Full variable domain (outside the CDR3, taken from reference TRBV15 and TRBJ2-2): DAMVIQNPRYQVTQFGKPVTLSCSQTLNHNVMYWYQQKSSQAPKLLFHYYDKDFNNEADTPDNFQSRRPNTSFCFLDIRSPGLGDTAMYLCATGDRGITGELFFGEGSRLTVL.

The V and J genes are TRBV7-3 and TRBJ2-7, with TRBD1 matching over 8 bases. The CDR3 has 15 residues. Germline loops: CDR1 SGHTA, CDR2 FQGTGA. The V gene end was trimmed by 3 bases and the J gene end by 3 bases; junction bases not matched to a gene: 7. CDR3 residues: CASSFNPDRDYEQYF. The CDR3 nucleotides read TGTGCCAGCAGCTTCAACCCGGACAGGGACTACGAGCAGTACTTC.

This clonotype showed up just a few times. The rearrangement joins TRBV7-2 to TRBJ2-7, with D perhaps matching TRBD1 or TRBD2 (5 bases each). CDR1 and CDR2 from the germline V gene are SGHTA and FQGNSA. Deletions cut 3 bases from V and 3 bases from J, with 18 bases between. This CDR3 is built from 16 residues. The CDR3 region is CASSFPPEGTIYEQYF. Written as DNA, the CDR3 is TGTGCCAGCAGCTTTCCCCCTGAAGGGACGATCTACGAGCAGTACTTC.

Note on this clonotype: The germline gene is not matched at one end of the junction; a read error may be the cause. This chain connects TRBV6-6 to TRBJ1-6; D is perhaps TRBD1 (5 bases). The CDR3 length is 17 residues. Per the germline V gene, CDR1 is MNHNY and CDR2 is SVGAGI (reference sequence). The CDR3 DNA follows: TGTGCCAGCAGTTACAGGCCAGGGCCACCCTATAGTTCACCCCTCCACTTT. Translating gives CASSYRPGPPYSSPLHF.

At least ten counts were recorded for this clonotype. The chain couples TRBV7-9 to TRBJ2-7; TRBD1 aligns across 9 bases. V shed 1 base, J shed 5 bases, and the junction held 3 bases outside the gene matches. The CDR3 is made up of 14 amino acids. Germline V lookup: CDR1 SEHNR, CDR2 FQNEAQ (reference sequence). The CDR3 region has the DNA TGTGCCAGCAGCTTAGGGACAGGGGTGGACGAGCAGTACTTC. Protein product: CASSLGTGVDEQYF.

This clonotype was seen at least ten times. CDR3 in DNA: TGTGCCAGCAGCGCCGGGTGGGCGGGGGACCTTTATGGCTACACCTTC. Protein: CASSAGWAGDLYGYTF. The chain employs TRBV9 and TRBJ1-2; possibly TRBD1 for D (5 bases). The CDR3 loop spans 16 amino acids. Trimming pared 3 bases from V and 5 bases from J, leaving 20 bases between. Germline CDR1 SGDLS, CDR2 YYNGEE.

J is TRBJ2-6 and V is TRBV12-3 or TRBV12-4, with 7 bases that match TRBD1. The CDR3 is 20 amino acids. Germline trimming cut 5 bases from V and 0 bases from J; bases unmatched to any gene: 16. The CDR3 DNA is TGTGCCAGCAGTCTAATCCTGGACAGGAGAGCCTCCTCTGGGGCCAACGTCCTGACTTTC. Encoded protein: CASSLILDRRASSGANVLTF.

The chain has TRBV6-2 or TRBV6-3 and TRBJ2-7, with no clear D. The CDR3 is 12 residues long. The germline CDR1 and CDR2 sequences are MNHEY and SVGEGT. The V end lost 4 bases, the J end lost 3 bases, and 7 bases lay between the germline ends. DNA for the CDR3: TGTGCCAGCAGTTGGACCCTCTACGAGCAGTACTTC. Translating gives CASSWTLYEQYF.

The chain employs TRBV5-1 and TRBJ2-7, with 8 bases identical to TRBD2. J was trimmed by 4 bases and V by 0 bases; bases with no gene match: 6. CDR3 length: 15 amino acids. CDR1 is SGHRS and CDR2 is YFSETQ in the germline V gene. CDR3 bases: TGCGCCAGCAGCTTGGAGCGGGAGAGGGGATACGAGCAGTACTTC. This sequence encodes CASSLERERGYEQYF.

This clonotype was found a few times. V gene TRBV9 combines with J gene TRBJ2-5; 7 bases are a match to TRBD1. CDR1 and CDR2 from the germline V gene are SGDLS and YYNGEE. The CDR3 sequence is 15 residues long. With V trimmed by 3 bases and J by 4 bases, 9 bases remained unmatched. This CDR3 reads CASSAMGTAPETQYF. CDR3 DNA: TGTGCCAGCAGCGCAATGGGGACAGCCCCAGAGACCCAGTACTTC.

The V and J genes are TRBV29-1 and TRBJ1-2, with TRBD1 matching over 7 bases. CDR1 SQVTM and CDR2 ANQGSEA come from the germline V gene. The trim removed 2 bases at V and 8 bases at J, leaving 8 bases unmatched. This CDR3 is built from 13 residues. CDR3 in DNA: TGCAGCGTTGAACGACAGGGCGCTCAAGGCTACACCTTC. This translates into CSVERQGAQGYTF.

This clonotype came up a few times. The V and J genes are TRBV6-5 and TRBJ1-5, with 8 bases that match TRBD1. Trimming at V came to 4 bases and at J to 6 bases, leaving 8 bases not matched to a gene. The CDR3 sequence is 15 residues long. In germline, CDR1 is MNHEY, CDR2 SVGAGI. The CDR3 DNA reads TGTGCCAGCAGTTTTGACAGGGGAGGACGTCAGCCCCAGCATTTT. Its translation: CASSFDRGGRQPQHF.

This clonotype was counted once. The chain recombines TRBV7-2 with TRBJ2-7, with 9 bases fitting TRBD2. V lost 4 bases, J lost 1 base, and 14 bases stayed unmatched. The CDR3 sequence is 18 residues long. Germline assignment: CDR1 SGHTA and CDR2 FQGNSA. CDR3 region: CASSSPRDGTSRSYEQYF. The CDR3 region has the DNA TGTGCCAGCAGCTCCCCTCGGGACGGGACTAGCAGGTCCTACGAGCAGTACTTC.

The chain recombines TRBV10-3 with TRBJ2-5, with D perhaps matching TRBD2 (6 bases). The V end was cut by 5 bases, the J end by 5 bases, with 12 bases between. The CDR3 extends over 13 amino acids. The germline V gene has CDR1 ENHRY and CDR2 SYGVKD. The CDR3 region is CAISQLARETQYF. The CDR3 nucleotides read TGTGCCATCAGTCAACTAGCCCGGGAGACCCAGTACTTC.

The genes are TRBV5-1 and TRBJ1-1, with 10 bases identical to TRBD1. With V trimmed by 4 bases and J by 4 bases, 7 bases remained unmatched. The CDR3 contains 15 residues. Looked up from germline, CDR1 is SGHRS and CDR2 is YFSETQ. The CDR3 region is CASSPGTGEGTEAFF. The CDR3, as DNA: TGCGCCAGCAGCCCCGGGACAGGGGAAGGCACTGAAGCTTTCTTT.